A selection of T cell receptor beta chains follows, all from one sample in a study of shared clonotypes between healthy human individuals. The table came from immunoSEQ multiplex PCR; TCRdb's copy has only in-frame clones and leaves some out. Among 2.5 million or so clones, over 85% were seen once, and the ten largest hold over 0.12%. Sequencing was performed on naive CD4+ T cells sorted from blood. All receptors derive from a young man in good health. The CDR3 runs from the conserved cysteine through the conserved F or W. A D gene is named only where the DNA matches it firmly. Where a row states a size, it is once, few, many or the class of an expanded clone; other rows omit it.

>TRBV5-1|TRBJ1-2|-|-
CASSLDRTNYGYTF
TGCGCCAGCAGCTTGGACAGGACTAACTATGGCTACACCTTC
>TRBV30|TRBJ2-3|-|-
CAWRIGVGRTDTQYF
TGTGCCTGGAGAATCGGGGTTGGTCGCACAGATACGCAGTATTTT
>TRBV2|TRBJ1-6|-|-
CASSEAQPNYNSPLHF
TGTGCCAGCAGTGAAGCACAGCCTAACTATAATTCACCCCTCCACTTT
>TRBV7-2|TRBJ2-2|-|-
CASSLTAGELFF
TGTGCCAGCAGCTTAACGGCCGGGGAGCTGTTTTTT
>TRBV6-1|TRBJ2-3|-|-
CASSEGRSTDTQYF
TGTGCCAGCAGTGAAGGACGGTCCACAGATACGCAGTATTTT
>TRBV29-1|TRBJ1-2|TRBD1|-
CSVAPTGDYGYTF
TGCAGCGTTGCCCCGACAGGGGACTATGGCTACACCTTC
>TRBV7-8|TRBJ2-7|TRBD1|-
CASSVDRANEQYF
TGTGCCAGCAGCGTGGACAGGGCCAACGAGCAGTACTTC
>TRBV29-1|TRBJ2-2|TRBD1|-
CSAGQAGPGELFF
TGCAGCGCGGGACAGGCCGGCCCCGGGGAGCTGTTTTTT
>TRBV4-1|TRBJ1-2|-|-
CASSLSQGGSYGYTF
TGCGCCAGCAGCCTATCACAGGGAGGCAGCTATGGCTACACCTTC
>TRBV19|TRBJ2-1|TRBD1|-
CASMGDRGLLAGHNEQFF
TGTGCCAGTATGGGGGACAGGGGTCTCCTAGCGGGCCACAATGAGCAGTTCTTC
>TRBV9|TRBJ1-2|-|-
CASSVLMGDPYGYTF
TGTGCCAGCAGCGTACTCATGGGGGACCCCTATGGCTACACCTTC
>TRBV5-1|TRBJ2-1|TRBD2|-
CASGTSGYNEQFF
TGCGCCAGCGGGACTAGCGGCTACAATGAGCAGTTCTTC
>TRBV7-6|TRBJ2-1|TRBD2|-
CASSGGDGGYHEQFF
TGTGCCAGCAGCGGGGGGGACGGGGGTTACCATGAGCAGTTCTTC
>TRBV12-5|TRBJ1-1|-|few
CASGLMENTEAFF
TGTGCTAGTGGTTTGATGGAGAACACTGAAGCTTTCTTT
>TRBV7-2|TRBJ2-1|TRBD2|-
CASSLHLAGETNEQFF
TGTGCCAGCAGCTTACATCTAGCGGGAGAGACCAATGAGCAGTTCTTC
>TRBV2|TRBJ2-1|TRBD2|-
CASSPGGLAGGTYNEQFF
TGTGCCAGCAGCCCCGGCGGGCTAGCGGGAGGCACCTACAATGAGCAGTTCTTC
>TRBV6-1|TRBJ1-2|-|-
CASSEGVGILTF
TGTGCCAGCAGTGAAGGGGTCGGCATTTTGACCTTC
>TRBV30|TRBJ2-7|-|once
CAWSVRRTSYEQYF
TGTGCCTGGAGTGTACGACGGACCTCCTACGAGCAGTACTTC
>TRBV18|TRBJ2-7|-|once
CASSPGANYEQYF
TGTGCCAGCTCCCCGGGAGCTAACTACGAGCAGTACTTC
>TRBV6-4|TRBJ1-6|-|-
CASSDTRNSPLHF
TGTGCCAGCAGTGACACGAGGAATTCACCCCTCCACTTT
>TRBV27|TRBJ2-7|TRBD1|-
CASSTPGQGFDF
TGTGCCAGCAGTACTCCGGGACAGGGGTTTGACTTC
>TRBV2|TRBJ2-2|TRBD2|-
CASREGLAGVHGELFF
TGTGCCAGCAGAGAGGGACTAGCGGGAGTACACGGGGAGCTGTTTTTT
>TRBV10-3|TRBJ1-3|-|-
CASTRNRQDGNTIYF
TGTGCCTCGACTCGGAACAGACAAGATGGAAACACCATATATTTT
>TRBV7-3|TRBJ2-1|-|-
CASSPDGFGQFF
TGTGCCAGCAGCCCGGACGGGTTTGGGCAGTTCTTC
>TRBV19|TRBJ2-5|-|-
CASSSPPGVKETQYF
TGTGCCAGTAGTTCCCCCCCCGGGGTTAAAGAGACCCAGTACTTC
>TRBV6-1|TRBJ2-3|TRBD2|-
CASSVNLAGTSTDTQYF
TGTGCCAGCAGTGTCAATCTAGCGGGGACTAGCACAGATACGCAGTATTTT
>TRBV10-3|TRBJ2-3|-|-
CAISEGTRGDTQYF
TGTGCCATCAGTGAAGGGACCCGCGGGGATACGCAGTATTTT
>TRBV7-9|TRBJ2-3|TRBD1|-
CASSSGTGADTQYF
TGTGCCAGCAGCTCCGGGACAGGGGCCGATACGCAGTATTTT
>TRBV25-1|TRBJ2-3|TRBD2|-
CASSKLAGSTDTQYF
TGTGCCAGCAGTAAGCTAGCGGGGAGCACAGATACGCAGTATTTT
>TRBV12-1|TRBJ1-1|-|-
CASSLPRTGENTEAFF
TGTGCCAGCAGCCTTCCCCGGACAGGGGAGAACACTGAAGCTTTCTTT
>TRBV5-4|TRBJ1-2|-|-
CASSLSGGKAYGYTF
TGTGCCAGCAGCTTGAGTGGGGGCAAGGCTTATGGCTACACCTTC
>TRBV25-1|TRBJ2-2|TRBD1|-
CASSGDRLTGELFF
TGTGCCAGCAGTGGGGACAGGTTAACCGGGGAGCTGTTTTTT
>TRBV2|TRBJ1-2|-|-
CASSPRGQDGYTF
TGTGCCAGCAGCCCTAGAGGGCAGGACGGCTACACCTTC
>TRBV30|TRBJ2-7|TRBD1|-
CAWGQGSYEQYF
TGTGCCTGGGGACAGGGGTCCTACGAGCAGTACTTC
>TRBV7-9|TRBJ1-6|TRBD1|-
CASSLGGTGGSPLHF
TGTGCCAGCAGCTTAGGGGGGACAGGGGGATCACCCCTCCACTTT
>TRBV10-3|TRBJ1-2|-|once
CAISENLAAGGYTF
TGTGCCATCAGTGAGAACTTAGCTGCGGGGGGCTACACCTTC
>TRBV5-6|TRBJ1-5|TRBD1|-
CASSRGTGGSEPQHF
TGTGCCAGCAGTCGCGGGACAGGGGGCTCTGAGCCCCAGCATTTT
>TRBV10-3|TRBJ2-5|TRBD2|-
CAISSSGRGQETQYF
TGTGCCATCAGTTCTAGCGGGAGAGGACAAGAGACCCAGTACTTC
>TRBV5-1|TRBJ1-4|-|-
CASSPGGTGNEKLFF
TGCGCCAGCAGCCCGGGCGGGACTGGTAATGAAAAACTGTTTTTT
>TRBV5-1|TRBJ2-2|TRBD1|-
CASSLGTGGPGELFF
TGCGCCAGCAGCCTGGGGACAGGGGGCCCCGGGGAGCTGTTTTTT
>TRBV6-5|TRBJ1-1|TRBD1|once
CASSPEGGAWSEAFF
TGTGCCAGCAGCCCAGAAGGGGGCGCGTGGTCTGAAGCTTTCTTT